What follows is one TCR beta chain and its context. This clone has only a few counts. No antigen is known for it. Base quality data are lacking; no much larger clone is found one base away. This sample is part of a study of blood T cell repertoires in COVID-19 (TCRdb year 2020). Describing the broader study: Samples from collaborators originated in the United States, Italy and Spain and spanned both the acute and convalescent phases of COVID-19. The material from the prospective study consisted of cDNA or gDNA derived from T cells, B-cell-depleted T cells, or PBMCs. Subjects who had been exposed to COVID-19, were actively infected with it, or had recovered from it provided the deeply sampled blood TCRbeta repertoires that made up the dataset. The repertoires were made available in a free public database intended to serve as a resource for research on the immune response to SARS-CoV-2. The samples were drawn from two sources: the first 160 participants of the ongoing ImmuneRACE study, and 1,200 or so subjects contributed by 6 global collaborators. Nearly every sample came with metadata listing a de-identified subject ID, COVID-19 status, age in years and sex. HLA class I and class II types, where available, came from metadata supplied by the sample provider rather than from assay-based typing.

TCRbeta CDR3 regions were amplified from genomic DNA by means of the immunoSEQ Assay, a bias-controlled multiplex PCR. The paper's data handling went like this. The number of nucleated cells in each sample was estimated from the amplification of reference gene primers within the assay. To quantify the absolute abundance of each unique TCRbeta CDR3 rearrangement, sequence reads were collapsed and filtered. For each sample, productive Simpson clonality was calculated as the square root of Simpson's diversity index across productive rearrangements. TCRdb provides this immuneACCESS table in a form limited to in-frame rearrangements. Some clones are lacking; in checked studies, under half of them reflect an unresolved V gene, and why the rest are absent is not known. V, J and clone size were drawn from that table, and D and trimming were deduced from the DNA. For this sample there are 90,000 to 150,000 clones; less than 75% appear just once. The top ten clones comprise under 0.95% of the sample.

Broad study findings and their caveats: The quantity of clinical and demographic metadata differed by source and by participant and was supplied without curation.

Collaborating institutions collected whole blood in K2EDTA tubes following their own protocols. For TCRbeta analysis, collaborators shipped samples as frozen whole blood, isolated PBMCs, or DNA extracted from either of those sample types. The germline V gene specifies MNHEY as CDR1 and SVGAGI as CDR2. V is trimmed back by 7 bases and J by 2 bases, and the junction contains 8 bases that no gene match accounts for. The CDR3 covers 15 residues, taking in both the cysteine and the phenylalanine. Only the CDR3 DNA is retained, 45 bases long and in frame from the first base. The receptor chain draws on TRBV6-5 and TRBJ2-3; TRBD1 aligns with 8 central bases. The sample comprised peripheral blood. This TCR was recovered from a human donor with acute or convalescent COVID-19. The donor label of this sample is uncertain. The CDR3 in this case is CASTLGQGATDTQYF. Here is the DNA: TGTGCCAGCACCCTTGGACAGGGAGCCACAGATACGCAGTATTTT.